The present TCR beta chain was sequenced within a study of T cells in Graves' hyperthyroidism and ophthalmopathy. Study-wide background: Peripheral blood samples were taken at initial diagnosis, prior to any treatment.

RNA transcripts served as the template for amplifying TCR beta CDR3 regions. HTBI primers were used for first-round RT-PCR of the TCR CDR3. TCRdb called the multiplex PCR reads again in MiXCR, with one record for every CDR3 protein. Altogether approximately 410,000 distinct CDR3 sequences are present, approximately 14% being singletons, with the ten largest covering 4% to 6.5%. Worth noting for this clonotype: The target antigen is unknown.

This CDR3 spans 18 amino acids. CDR1 and CDR2 (germline): MDHEN, SYDVKM. V dropped 1 base and J dropped 0 bases, with 18 bases sitting between them. General study findings and limits: Separating ophthalmopathy from stable hyperthyroidism was achieved by a 13 V-J model.

The chain recombines TRBV28 with TRBJ1-2; tentative D call: TRBD1 (5 bases). The sequence was collected from a woman under 30 with Graves' hyperthyroidism. Sequencing input: blood. CDR3 nucleotide sequence: TGTGCCAGCAGTTTATTTCTTAGGAGCCGACAGACTAACTATGGCTACACCTTC. Translating it yields CASSLFLRSRQTNYGYTF.